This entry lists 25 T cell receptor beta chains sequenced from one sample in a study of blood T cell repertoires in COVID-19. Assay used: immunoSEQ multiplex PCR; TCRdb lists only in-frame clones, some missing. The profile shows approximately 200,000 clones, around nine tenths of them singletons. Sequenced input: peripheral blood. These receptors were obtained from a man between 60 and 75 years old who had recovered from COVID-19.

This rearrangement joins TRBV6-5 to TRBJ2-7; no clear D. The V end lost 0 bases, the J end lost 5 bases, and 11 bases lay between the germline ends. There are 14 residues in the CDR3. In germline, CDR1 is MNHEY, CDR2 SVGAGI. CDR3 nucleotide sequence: TGTGCCAGCAGTTACTCGATCGGCCGGGACGAGCAGTACTTC. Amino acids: CASSYSIGRDEQYF.

The chain's CDR3 is CASSIDRLGSTEAFF. CDR3 nucleotides: TGTGCCAGTAGTATAGATCGTCTGGGGAGCACTGAAGCTTTCTTT. The chain links TRBV19 to TRBJ1-1; D call uncertain. This CDR3 has 15 amino acids. V lost 0 bases and J lost 4, with 12 bases in between. The germline V gene has CDR1 LNHDA and CDR2 SQIVND (reference sequence).

The CDR3 DNA follows: TGTGCCAGCAGTGTGGCGGGGAGCTTGTACGAGCAGTACTTC. Amino acids: CASSVAGSLYEQYF. The chain couples TRBV2 to TRBJ2-7, with D maybe TRBD2 (6 bases). The CDR3 is made up of 14 amino acids. The germline CDR1 and CDR2 sequences are SNHLY and FYNNEI. The V gene lost 4 bases and the J gene lost 4 bases, with 14 bases spanning the gap.

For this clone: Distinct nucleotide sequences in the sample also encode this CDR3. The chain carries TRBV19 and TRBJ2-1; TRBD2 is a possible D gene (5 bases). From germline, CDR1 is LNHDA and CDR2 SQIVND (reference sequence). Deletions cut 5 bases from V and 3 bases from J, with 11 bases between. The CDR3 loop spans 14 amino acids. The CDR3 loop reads CASSPGLSYNEQFF. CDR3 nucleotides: TGTGCCAGTAGTCCTGGACTCAGCTACAATGAGCAGTTCTTC.

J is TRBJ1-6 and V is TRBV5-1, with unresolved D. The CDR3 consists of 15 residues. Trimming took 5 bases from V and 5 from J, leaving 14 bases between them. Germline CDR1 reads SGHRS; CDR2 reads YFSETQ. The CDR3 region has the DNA TGCGCCAGCAGGGGAGGGCTGAAGCATAATTCACCCCTCCACTTT. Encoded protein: CASRGGLKHNSPLHF. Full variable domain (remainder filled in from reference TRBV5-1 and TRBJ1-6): KAGVTQTPRYLIKTRGQQVTLSCSPISGHRSVSWYQQTPGQGLQFLFEYFSETQRNKGNFPGRFSGRQFSNSRSEMNVSTLELGDSALYLCASRGGLKHNSPLHFGNGTRLTVT.

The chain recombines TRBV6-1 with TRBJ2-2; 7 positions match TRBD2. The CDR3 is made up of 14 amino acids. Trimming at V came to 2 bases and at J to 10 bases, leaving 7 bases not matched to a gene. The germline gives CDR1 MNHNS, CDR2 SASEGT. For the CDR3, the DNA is TGTGCCAGCAGTGAATCGTTGGGAGGGGAGGAGCTGTTTTTT. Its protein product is CASSESLGGEELFF.

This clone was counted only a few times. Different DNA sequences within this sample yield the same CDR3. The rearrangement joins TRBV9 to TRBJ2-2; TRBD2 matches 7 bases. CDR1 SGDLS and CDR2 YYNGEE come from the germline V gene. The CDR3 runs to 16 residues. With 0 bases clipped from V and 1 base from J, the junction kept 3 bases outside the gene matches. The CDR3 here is CASSVEGGGNTGELFF. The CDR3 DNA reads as TGTGCCAGCAGCGTAGAGGGCGGGGGGAACACCGGGGAGCTGTTTTTT.

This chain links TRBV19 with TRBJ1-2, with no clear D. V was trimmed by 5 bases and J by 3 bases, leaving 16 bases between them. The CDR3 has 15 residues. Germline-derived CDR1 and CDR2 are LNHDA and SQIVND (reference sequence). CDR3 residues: CASSLRASRDYGYTF. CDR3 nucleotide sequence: TGTGCCAGTAGTCTCCGCGCCTCGAGGGACTATGGCTACACCTTC.

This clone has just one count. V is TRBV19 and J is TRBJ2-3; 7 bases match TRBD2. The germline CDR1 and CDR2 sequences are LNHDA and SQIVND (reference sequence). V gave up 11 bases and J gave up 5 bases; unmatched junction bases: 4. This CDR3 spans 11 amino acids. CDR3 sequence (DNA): TGTGCCGGGGGGGGTAGAGATACGCAGTATTTT. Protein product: CAGGGRDTQYF.

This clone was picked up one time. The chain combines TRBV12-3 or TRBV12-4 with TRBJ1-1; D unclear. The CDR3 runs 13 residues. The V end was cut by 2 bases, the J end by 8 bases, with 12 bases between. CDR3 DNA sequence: TGTGCCAGCAGTTTATGGGAGGGCTTAGAAGCTTTCTTT. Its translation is CASSLWEGLEAFF.

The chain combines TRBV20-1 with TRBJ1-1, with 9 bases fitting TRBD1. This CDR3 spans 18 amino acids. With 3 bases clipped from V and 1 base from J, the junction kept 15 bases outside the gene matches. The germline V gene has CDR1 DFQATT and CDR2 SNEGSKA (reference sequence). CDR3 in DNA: TGCAGTGCTAGTAAGCTCGTCCCGGGACAGGGTTCGAACACTGAAGCTTTCTTT. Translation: CSASKLVPGQGSNTEAFF.

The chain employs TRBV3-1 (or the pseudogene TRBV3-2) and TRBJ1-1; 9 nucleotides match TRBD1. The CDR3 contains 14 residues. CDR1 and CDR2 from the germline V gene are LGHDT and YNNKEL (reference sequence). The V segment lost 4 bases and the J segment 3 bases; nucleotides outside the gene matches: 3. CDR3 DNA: TGTGCCAGCAGCCCTAGGGACAGGGACACTGAAGCTTTCTTT. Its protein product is CASSPRDRDTEAFF.

In DNA form, the CDR3 reads TGTGCCAGCAGCCCATCCCGGGACACGCCGGGGACCCAGTACTTC. It translates to CASSPSRDTPGTQYF. The chain links TRBV6-5 to TRBJ2-5, with a weak D call TRBD1 (6 bases). This CDR3 has 15 amino acids. Germline-derived CDR1 and CDR2 are MNHEY and SVGAGI. V lost 6 bases, J lost 7 bases, and 21 bases lay in between.

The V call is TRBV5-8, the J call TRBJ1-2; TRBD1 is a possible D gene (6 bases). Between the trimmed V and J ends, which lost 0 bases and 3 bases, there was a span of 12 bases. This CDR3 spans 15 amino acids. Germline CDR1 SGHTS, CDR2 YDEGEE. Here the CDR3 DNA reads TGTGCCAGCAGCTTGGGCTCAGGGGCGTACTATGGCTACACCTTC. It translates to CASSLGSGAYYGYTF.

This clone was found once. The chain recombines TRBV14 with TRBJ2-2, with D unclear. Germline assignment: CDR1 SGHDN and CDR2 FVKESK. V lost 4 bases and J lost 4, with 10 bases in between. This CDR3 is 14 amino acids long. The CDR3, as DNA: TGTGCCAGCAGCCCTCGCTCGGGCACCGGGGAGCTGTTTTTT. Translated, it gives CASSPRSGTGELFF.

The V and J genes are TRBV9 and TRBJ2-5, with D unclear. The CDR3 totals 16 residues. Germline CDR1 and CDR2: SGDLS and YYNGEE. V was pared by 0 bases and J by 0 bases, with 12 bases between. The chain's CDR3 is CASSVGIQTNQETQYF. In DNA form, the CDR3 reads TGTGCCAGCAGCGTAGGTATACAGACAAACCAAGAGACCCAGTACTTC.

The DNA for the CDR3 is TGCGCCAGCAGCGGATCGACAGGAACTAATGAAAAACTGTTTTTT. Translation gives CASSGSTGTNEKLFF. The V and J genes are TRBV5-1 and TRBJ1-4; tentative D call: TRBD1 (6 bases). Trimming removed 4 bases from V and 1 base from J, with 11 bases in between. The CDR3 has 15 residues. Germline-derived CDR1 and CDR2 are SGHRS and YFSETQ.

In nucleotides, the CDR3 is TGCGCCAGCAGCTTGGTGGGGACAGGGTCCAATGAGCAGTTCTTC. It is translated as CASSLVGTGSNEQFF. The chain carries TRBV5-1 and TRBJ2-1; 9 bases fit TRBD1. CDR3 size: 15 residues. The junction had 4 bases not matched to a gene; V was cut back by 0 bases and J by 6 bases. CDR1 is SGHRS and CDR2 is YFSETQ in the germline V gene.

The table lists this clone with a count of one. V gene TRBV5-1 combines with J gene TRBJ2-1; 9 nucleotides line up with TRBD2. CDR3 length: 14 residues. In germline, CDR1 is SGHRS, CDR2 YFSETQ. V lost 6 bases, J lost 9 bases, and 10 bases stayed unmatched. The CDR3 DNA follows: TGCGCCAGCAAACACCAGACTAGCGGAGCTGAGCAGTTCTTC. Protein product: CASKHQTSGAEQFF. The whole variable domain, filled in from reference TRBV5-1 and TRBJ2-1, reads KAGVTQTPRYLIKTRGQQVTLSCSPISGHRSVSWYQQTPGQGLQFLFEYFSETQRNKGNFPGRFSGRQFSNSRSEMNVSTLELGDSALYLCASKHQTSGAEQFFGPGTRLTVL.

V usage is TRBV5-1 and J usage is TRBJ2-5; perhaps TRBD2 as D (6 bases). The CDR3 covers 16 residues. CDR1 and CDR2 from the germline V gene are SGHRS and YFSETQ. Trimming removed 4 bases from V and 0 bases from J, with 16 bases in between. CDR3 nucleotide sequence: TGCGCCAGCAGCCCGCGGGATACACGGTACCAAGAGACCCAGTACTTC. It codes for CASSPRDTRYQETQYF.

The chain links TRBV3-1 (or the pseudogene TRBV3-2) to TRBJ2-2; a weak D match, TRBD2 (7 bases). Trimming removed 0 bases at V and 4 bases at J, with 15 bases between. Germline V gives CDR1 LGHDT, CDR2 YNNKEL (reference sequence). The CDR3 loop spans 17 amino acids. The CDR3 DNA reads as TGTGCCAGCAGCCAAGATCCCGGACTAGGGGGCACCGGGGAGCTGTTTTTT. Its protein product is CASSQDPGLGGTGELFF.

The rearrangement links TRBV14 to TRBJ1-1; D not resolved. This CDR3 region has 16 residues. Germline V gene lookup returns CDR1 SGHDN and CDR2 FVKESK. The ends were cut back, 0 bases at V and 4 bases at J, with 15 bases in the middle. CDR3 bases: TGTGCCAGCAGCCAAGATTGGGGAGTCTTGGGCACTGAAGCTTTCTTT. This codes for CASSQDWGVLGTEAFF.

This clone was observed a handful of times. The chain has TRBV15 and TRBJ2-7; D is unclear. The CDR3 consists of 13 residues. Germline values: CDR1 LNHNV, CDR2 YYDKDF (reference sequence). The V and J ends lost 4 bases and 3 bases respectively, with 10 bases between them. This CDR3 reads CATSKPGFYEQYF. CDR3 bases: TGTGCCACCAGCAAGCCAGGCTTCTACGAGCAGTACTTC.

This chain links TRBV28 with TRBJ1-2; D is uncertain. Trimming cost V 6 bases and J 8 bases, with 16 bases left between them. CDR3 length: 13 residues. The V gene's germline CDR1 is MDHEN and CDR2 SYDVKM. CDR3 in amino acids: CASRTQVSGGYTF. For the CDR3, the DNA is TGTGCCAGCAGAACCCAGGTGTCGGGAGGCTACACCTTC.

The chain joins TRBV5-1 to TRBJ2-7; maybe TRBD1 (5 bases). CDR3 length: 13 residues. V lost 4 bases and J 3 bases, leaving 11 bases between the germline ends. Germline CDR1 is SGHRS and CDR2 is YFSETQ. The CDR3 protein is CASSLIRGYEQYF. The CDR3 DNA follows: TGCGCCAGCAGCCTCATAAGGGGCTACGAGCAGTACTTC.